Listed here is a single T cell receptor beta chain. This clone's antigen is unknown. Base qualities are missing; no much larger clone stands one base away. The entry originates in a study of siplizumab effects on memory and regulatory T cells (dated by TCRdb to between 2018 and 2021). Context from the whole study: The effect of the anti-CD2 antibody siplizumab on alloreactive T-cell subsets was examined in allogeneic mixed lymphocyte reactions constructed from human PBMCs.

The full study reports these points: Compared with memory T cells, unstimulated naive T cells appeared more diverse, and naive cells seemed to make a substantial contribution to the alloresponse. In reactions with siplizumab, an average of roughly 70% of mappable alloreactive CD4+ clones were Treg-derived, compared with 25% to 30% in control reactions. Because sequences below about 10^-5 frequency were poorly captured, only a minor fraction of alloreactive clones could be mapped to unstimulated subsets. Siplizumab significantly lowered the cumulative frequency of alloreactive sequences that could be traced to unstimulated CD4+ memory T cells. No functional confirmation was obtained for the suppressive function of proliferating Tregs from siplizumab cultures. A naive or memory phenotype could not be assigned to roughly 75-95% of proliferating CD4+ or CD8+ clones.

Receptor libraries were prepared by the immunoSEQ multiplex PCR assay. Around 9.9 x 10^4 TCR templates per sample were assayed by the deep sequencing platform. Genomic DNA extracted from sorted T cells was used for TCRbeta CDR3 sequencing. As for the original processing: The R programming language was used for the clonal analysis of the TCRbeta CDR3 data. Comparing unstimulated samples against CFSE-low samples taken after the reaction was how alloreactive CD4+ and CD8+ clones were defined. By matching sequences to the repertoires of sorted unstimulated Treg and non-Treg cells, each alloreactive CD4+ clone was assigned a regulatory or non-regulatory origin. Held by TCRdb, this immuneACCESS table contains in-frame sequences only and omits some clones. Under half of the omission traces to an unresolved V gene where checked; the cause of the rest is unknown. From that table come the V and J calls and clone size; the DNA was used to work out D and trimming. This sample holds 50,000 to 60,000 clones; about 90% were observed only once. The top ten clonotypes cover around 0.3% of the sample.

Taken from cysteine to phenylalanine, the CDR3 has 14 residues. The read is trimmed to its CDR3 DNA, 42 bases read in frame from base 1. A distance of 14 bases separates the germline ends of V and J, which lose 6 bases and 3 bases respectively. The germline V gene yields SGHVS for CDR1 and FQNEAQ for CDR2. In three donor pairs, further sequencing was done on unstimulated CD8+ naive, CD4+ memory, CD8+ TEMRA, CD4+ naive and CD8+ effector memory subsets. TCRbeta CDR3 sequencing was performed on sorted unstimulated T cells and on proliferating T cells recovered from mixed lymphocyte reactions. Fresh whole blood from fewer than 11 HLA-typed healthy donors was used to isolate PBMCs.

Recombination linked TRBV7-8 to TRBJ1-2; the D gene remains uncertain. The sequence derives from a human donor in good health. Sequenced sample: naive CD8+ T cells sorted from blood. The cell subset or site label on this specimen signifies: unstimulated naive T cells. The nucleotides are TGTGCCAGCAGGGGGAGTGGGGTACACTATGGCTACACCTTC. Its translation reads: CASRGSGVHYGYTF.